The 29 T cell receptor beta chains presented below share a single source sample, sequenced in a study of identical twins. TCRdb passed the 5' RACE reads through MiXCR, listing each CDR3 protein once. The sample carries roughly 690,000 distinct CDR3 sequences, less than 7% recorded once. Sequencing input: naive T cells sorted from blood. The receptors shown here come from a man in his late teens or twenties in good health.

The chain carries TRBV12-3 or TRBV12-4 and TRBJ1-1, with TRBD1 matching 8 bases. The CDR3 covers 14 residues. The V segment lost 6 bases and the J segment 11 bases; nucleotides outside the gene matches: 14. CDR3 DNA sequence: TGTGCCAGCAGCTTACCCCAATCAACAGGGGGGGCTTTCTTT. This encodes CASSLPQSTGGAFF.

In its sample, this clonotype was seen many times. CDR3 in DNA: TGTGCCAGCAGTTCGGGACAGGGTGGGACTGAAGCTTTCTTT. Translating it yields CASSSGQGGTEAFF. The chain recombines TRBV28 with TRBJ1-1; 9 bases line up with TRBD1. Germline V lookup: CDR1 MDHEN, CDR2 SYDVKM. V lost 4 bases and J lost 5; bases outside the gene matches: 5. The CDR3 loop spans 14 amino acids. Complete variable domain (other parts from reference TRBV28 and TRBJ1-1): DVKVTQSSRYLVKRTGEKVFLECVQDMDHENMFWYRQDPGLGLRLIYFSYDVKMKEKGDIPEGYSVSREKKERFSLILESASTNQTSMYLCASSSGQGGTEAFFGQGTRLTVV.

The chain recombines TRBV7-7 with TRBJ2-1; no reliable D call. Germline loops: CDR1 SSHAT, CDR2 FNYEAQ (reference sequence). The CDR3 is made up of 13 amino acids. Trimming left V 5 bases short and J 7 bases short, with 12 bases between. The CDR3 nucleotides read TGTGCCAGCAGCGTAGGTTATCCAAATGAGCAGTTCTTC. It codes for CASSVGYPNEQFF.

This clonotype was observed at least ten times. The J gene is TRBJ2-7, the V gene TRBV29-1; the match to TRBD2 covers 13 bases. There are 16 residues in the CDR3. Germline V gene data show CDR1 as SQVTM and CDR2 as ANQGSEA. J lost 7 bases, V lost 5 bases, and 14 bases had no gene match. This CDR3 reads CSVLSTGLAGAQEQYV. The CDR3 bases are TGCAGCGTTCTTTCGACTGGACTAGCGGGAGCTCAAGAGCAGTACGTC.

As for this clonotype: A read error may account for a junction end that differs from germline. The CDR3 region is CVSSRGGRETQYF. CDR3 sequence (DNA): TGTGTCAGCAGTCGAGGGGGCAGGGAGACCCAGTACTTC. V is TRBV12-3 or TRBV12-4 and J is TRBJ2-5, with TRBD1 identical over 7 bases. This CDR3 contains 13 residues.

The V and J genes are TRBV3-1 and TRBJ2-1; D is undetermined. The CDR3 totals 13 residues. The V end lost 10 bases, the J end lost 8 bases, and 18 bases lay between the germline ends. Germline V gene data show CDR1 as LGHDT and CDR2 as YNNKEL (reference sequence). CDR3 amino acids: CATSWGSRYEQFF. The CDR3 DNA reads TGTGCCACGTCATGGGGTAGCCGTTATGAGCAGTTCTTC.

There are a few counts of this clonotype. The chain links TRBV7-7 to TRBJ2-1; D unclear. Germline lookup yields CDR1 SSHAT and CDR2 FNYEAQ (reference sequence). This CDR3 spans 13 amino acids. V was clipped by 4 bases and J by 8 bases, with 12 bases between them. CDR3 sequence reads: CASSYRVHDEQFF. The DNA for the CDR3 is TGTGCCAGCAGCTACCGGGTCCACGATGAGCAGTTCTTC. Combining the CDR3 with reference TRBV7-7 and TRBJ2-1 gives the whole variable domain GAGVSQSPRYKVTKRGQDVTLRCDPISSHATLYWYQQALGQGPEFLTYFNYEAQPDKSGLPSDRFSAERPEGSISTLTIQRTEQRDSAMYRCASSYRVHDEQFFGPGTRLTVL.

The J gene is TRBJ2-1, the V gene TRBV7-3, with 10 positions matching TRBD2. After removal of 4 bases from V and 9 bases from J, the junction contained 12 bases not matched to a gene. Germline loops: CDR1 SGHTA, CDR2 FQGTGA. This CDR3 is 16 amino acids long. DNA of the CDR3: TGTGCCAGCAGCTCCCTAGCGGGAGAAAGGGCTGGTGAGCAGTTCTTC. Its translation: CASSSLAGERAGEQFF.

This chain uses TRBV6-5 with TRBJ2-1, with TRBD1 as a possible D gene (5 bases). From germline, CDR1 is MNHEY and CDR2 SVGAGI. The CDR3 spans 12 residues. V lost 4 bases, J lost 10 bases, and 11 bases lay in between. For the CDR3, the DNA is TGTGCCAGCAGTTCCCATAGGACAGAGCAGTTCTTC. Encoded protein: CASSSHRTEQFF.

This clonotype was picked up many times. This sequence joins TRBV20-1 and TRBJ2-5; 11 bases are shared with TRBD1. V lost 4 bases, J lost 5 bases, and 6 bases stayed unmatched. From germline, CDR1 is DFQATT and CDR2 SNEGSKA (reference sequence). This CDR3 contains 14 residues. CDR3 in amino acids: CSATGTGGVETQYF. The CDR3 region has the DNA TGCAGTGCTACCGGGACAGGGGGTGTTGAGACCCAGTACTTC.

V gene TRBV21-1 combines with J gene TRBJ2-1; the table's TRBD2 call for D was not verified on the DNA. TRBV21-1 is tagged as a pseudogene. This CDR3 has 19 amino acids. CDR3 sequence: CASSSVGRSGRRSYNEQFF. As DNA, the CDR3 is TGTGCCAGCAGCAGCGTCGGCCGCTCGGGCAGAAGAAGCTACAATGAGCAGTTCTTC.

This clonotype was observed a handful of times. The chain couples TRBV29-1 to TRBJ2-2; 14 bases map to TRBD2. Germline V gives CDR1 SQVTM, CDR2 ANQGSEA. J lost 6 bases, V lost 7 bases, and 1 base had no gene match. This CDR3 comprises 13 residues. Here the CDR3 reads CSAGLAGAGELFF. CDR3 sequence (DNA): TGCAGCGCGGGACTAGCGGGAGCCGGGGAGCTGTTTTTT.

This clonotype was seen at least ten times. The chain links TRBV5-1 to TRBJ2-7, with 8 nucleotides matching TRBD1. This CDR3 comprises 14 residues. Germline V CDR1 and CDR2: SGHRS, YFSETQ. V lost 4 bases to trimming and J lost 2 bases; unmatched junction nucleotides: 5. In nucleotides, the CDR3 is TGCGCCAGCAGCCAGGACAGGGACACCTACGAGCAGTACGTC. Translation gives CASSQDRDTYEQYV.

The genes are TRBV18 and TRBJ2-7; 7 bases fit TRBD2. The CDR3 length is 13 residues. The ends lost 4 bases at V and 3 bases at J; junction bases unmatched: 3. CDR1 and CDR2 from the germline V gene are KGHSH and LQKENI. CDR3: CASSRLAIYEQYV. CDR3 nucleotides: TGTGCCAGCTCACGACTAGCTATCTACGAGCAGTACGTC.

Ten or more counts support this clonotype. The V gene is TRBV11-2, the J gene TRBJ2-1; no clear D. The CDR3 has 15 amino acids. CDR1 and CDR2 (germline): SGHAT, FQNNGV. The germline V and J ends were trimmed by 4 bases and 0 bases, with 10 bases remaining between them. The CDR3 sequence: CASSSRGPSYNEQFF. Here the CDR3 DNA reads TGTGCCAGCAGCTCCCGTGGACCCTCCTACAATGAGCAGTTCTTC.

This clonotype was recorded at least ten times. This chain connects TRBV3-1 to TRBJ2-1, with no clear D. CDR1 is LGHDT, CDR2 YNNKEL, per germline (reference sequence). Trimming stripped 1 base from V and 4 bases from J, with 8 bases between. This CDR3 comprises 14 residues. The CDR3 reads CASSQASEYNEQFF. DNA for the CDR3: TGTGCCAGCAGCCAAGCCAGCGAGTACAATGAGCAGTTCTTC.

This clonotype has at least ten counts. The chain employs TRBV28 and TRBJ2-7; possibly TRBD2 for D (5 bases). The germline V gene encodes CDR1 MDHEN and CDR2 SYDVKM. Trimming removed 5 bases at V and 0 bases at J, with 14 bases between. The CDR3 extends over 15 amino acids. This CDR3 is CASSTEGEGSYEQYF. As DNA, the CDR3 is TGTGCCAGCAGTACAGAGGGTGAGGGCTCCTACGAGCAGTACTTC.

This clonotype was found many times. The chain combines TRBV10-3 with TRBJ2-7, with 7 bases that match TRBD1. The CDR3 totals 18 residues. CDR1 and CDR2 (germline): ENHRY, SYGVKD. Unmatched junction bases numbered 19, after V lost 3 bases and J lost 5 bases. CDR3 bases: TGTGCCATCAGTGACGGAGTTAATAGGGGCCCTCAGGGGGACGAGCAGTACGTC. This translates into CAISDGVNRGPQGDEQYV.

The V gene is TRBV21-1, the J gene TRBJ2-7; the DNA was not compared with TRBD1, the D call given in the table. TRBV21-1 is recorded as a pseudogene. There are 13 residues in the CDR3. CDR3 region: CASSRGPGDEQYV. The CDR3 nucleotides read TGTGCCAGCAGCAGAGGGCCAGGGGATGAGCAGTACGTC.

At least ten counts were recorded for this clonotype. The CDR3 loop is CSAKTSGEASSYNEQFF. The DNA for the CDR3 is TGCAGTGCCAAAACTAGCGGGGAAGCAAGCTCCTACAATGAGCAGTTCTTC. The chain carries TRBV20-1 and TRBJ2-1; TRBD2 matches 10 bases. This CDR3 has 17 residues. Germline CDR1 DFQATT, CDR2 SNEGSKA (reference sequence). The ends lost 6 bases at V and 0 bases at J; junction bases unmatched: 11.

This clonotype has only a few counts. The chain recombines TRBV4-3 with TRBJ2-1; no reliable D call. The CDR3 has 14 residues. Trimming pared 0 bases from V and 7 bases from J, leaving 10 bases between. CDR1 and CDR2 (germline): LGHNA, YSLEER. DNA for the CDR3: TGCGCCAGCAGCCAAGATCCACGAGTGAATGAGCAGTTCTTC. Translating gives CASSQDPRVNEQFF.

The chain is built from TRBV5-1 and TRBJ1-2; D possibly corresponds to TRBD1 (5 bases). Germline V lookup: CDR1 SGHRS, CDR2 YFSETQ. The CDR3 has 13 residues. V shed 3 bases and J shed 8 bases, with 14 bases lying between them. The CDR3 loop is CASSWARVMGYTF. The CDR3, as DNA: TGCGCCAGCAGCTGGGCCAGGGTTATGGGCTACACCTTC.

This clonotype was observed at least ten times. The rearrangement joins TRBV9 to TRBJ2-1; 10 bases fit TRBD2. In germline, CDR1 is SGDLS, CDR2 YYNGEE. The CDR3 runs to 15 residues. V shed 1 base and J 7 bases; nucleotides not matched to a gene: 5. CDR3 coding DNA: TGTGCCAGCAGCGTATGGCTAGCGGGAGATAATGAGCAGTTCTTC. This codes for CASSVWLAGDNEQFF.

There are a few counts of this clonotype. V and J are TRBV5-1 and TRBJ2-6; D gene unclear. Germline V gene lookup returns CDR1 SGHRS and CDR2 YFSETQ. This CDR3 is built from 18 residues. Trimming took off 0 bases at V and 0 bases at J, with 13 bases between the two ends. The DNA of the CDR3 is TGCGCCAGCAGCTTGGCCAACGGGTTTAGCTCTGGGGCCAACGTCCTGACTTTC. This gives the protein CASSLANGFSSGANVLTF.

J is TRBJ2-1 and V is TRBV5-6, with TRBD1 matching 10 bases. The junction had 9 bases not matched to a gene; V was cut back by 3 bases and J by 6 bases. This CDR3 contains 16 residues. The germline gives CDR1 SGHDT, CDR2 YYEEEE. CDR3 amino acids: CASSSTGTGVSNEQFF. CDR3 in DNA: TGTGCCAGCAGCTCGACCGGGACAGGGGTAAGCAATGAGCAGTTCTTC.

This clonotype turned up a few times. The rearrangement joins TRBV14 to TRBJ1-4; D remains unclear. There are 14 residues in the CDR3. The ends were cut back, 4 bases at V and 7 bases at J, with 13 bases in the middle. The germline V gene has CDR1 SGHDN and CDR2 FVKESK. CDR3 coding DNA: TGTGCCAGCAGCCCCCTGGACTTAGGTGAAAAACTGTTTTTT. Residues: CASSPLDLGEKLFF.

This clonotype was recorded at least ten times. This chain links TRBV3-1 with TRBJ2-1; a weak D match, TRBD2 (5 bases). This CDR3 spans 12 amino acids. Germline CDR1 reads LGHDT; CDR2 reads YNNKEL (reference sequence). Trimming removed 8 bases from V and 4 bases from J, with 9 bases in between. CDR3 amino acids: CASGGSYNEQFF. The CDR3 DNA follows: TGTGCCAGCGGAGGATCGTACAATGAGCAGTTCTTC.

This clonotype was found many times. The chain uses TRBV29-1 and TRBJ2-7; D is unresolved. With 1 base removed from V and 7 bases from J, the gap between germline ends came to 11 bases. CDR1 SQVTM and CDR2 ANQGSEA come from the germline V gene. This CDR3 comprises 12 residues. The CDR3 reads CSVEAYGEEQYF. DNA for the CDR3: TGCAGCGTTGAAGCATACGGTGAGGAGCAGTACTTC.

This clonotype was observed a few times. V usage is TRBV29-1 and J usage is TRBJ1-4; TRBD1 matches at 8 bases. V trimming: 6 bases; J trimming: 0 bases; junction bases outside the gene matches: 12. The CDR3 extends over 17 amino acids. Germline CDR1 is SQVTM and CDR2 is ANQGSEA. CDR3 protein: CSVEYPRQGTTNEKLFF. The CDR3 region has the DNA TGCAGCGTCGAATATCCAAGACAGGGGACAACTAATGAAAAACTGTTTTTT.